This TCR beta chain was observed in a study of CD8 T cells in ankylosing spondylitis. General study findings and limits: Characteristic of ankylosing spondylitis blood, it appeared, was a TCR beta motif comprising roughly eight highly homologous variants. From matched ankylosing spondylitis synovial fluid, disease-linked clones were reportedly recovered at significantly enriched levels. In the blood and synovial fluid of reactive arthritis, some motif variants had been previously reported.

Remarks on this clonotype: Antigen: not known.

TCRdb reprocessed the 5' RACE reads with MiXCR, giving one entry per CDR3 protein. This table has just over 350,000 distinct CDR3 sequences, approximately 22% appearing once. The ends were cut back, 4 bases at V and 6 bases at J, with 11 bases in the middle. CDR1 and CDR2 (germline): WSHSY, SAAADI. This CDR3 spans 13 amino acids. The receptor's source is a male donor with ankylosing spondylitis or in good health (not recorded which). The chain uses TRBV10-2 and TRBJ2-3, with no clear D. Sequencing was performed on blood, either unsorted or a sorted T cell fraction (not recorded which). The CDR3 DNA is TGCGCCAGCAGTGGCCCCCCCCGCGATACGCAGTATTTT. It codes for CASSGPPRDTQYF.